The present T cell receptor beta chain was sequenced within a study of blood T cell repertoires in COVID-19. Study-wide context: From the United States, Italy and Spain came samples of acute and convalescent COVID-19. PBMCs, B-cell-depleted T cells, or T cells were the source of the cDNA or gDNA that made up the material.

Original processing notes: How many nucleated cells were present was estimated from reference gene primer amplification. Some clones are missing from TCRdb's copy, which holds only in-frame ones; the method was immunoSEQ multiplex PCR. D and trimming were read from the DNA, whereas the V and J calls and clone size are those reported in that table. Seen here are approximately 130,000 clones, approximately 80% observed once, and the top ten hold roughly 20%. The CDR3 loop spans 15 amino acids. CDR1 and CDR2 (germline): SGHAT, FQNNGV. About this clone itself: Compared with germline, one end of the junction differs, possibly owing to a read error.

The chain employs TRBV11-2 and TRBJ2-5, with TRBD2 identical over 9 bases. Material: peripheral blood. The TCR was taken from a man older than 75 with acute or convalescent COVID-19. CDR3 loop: CASTLEGLAQETQYF. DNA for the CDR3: TGTGCCAGCACCTTAGAGGGACTAGCTCAAGAGACCCAGTACTTC.